Listed below are T cell receptor beta chains from one sample, sequenced in a study of response to subunit inactivated influenza vaccine. TCRdb analysed the RT-PCR reads with MiXCR anew, one entry per CDR3 protein. This sample has 710,000 or so distinct CDR3 sequences, with around 14% found just once. The source was PBMCs from blood, collected 11 to 12 days after vaccination. The receptors come from a man aged 45-65 years who received an inactivated influenza vaccine. Both conserved end residues are part of each CDR3. Fields, in order: clone size, D gene, V gene, J gene, CDR3 DNA, CDR3 protein. The D gene is left open where the match is weak. A row's size may be missing; if present it is once, few, many or a size class.

size: -; D: TRBD1; V: TRBV5-1; J: TRBJ2-2; DNA: TGCGCCAGCAGCTCAGGCGGGACAGGGGCCCCCACGAACACCGGGGAGCTGTTTTTT; CDR3: CASSSGGTGAPTNTGELFF
size: few; D: -; V: TRBV4-2; J: TRBJ2-5; DNA: TGTGCCAGCAGCCAAGAGAGGATCGGAGAGACCCAGTACTTC; CDR3: CASSQERIGETQYF
size: few; D: -; V: TRBV12-3/TRBV12-4; J: TRBJ2-6; DNA: TGTGCCAGCAGTAGTGGGGACGCTTGGTCTGGGGCCAACGTCCTGACTTTC; CDR3: CASSSGDAWSGANVLTF
size: -; D: TRBD2; V: TRBV11-3; J: TRBJ2-1; DNA: TGTGCCAGCAGCCTTAGCGGGAGGCATAATGAGCAGTTCTTC; CDR3: CASSLSGRHNEQFF
size: many; D: -; V: TRBV2; J: TRBJ2-1; DNA: TGTGCCAGCAGACAACAGTCCTACAATGAGCAGTTCTTC; CDR3: CASRQQSYNEQFF
size: -; D: TRBD1; V: TRBV30; J: TRBJ1-2; DNA: TGTGCCTGGAGGCAGGCCGGGACAGGGTATGGCTACACCTTC; CDR3: CAWRQAGTGYGYTF
size: few; D: -; V: TRBV29-1; J: TRBJ2-5; DNA: TGCAGCGGTGGACGGCAAGAGACCCAGTACTTC; CDR3: CSGGRQETQYF
size: -; D: TRBD1; V: TRBV6-2/TRBV6-3; J: TRBJ2-7; DNA: TGTGCCAGCAGTTACTCGGGGACAGGGCGCTACGAGCAGTACTTC; CDR3: CASSYSGTGRYEQYF
size: -; D: -; V: TRBV3-1; J: TRBJ2-7; DNA: TGTGCCAGCAGCCGAAGACCAGTTACCTACGAGCAGTACTTC; CDR3: CASSRRPVTYEQYF
size: -; D: TRBD2; V: TRBV10-3; J: TRBJ2-1; DNA: TGTGCCATCAGTGAGCCCGCTAGCGGGGATTACAATGAGCAGTTCTTC; CDR3: CAISEPASGDYNEQFF
size: -; D: TRBD1; V: TRBV29-1; J: TRBJ2-7; DNA: TGCAGCGTTGAAACCGGGACAGCCGTATACGAGCAGTACTTC; CDR3: CSVETGTAVYEQYF
size: -; D: -; V: TRBV3-1; J: TRBJ1-4; DNA: TGTGCCAGCAGCCTCGAACCTGGACGGGCCGGGGAACTGTTTTTT; CDR3: CASSLEPGRAGELFF
size: few; D: TRBD2; V: TRBV27; J: TRBJ2-1; DNA: TGTGCCAGCAGTTTATCAGCTGGGCTAGCGGGAGGACAGGCCGGGTCCTACAATGAGCAGTTCTTC; CDR3: CASSLSAGLAGGQAGSYNEQFF
size: -; D: -; V: TRBV7-9; J: TRBJ1-5; DNA: TGTGCCAGCAGCCTTGCAGGGGTGGGAAGTCAGCCCCAGCATTTT; CDR3: CASSLAGVGSQPQHF
size: few; D: TRBD1; V: TRBV5-1; J: TRBJ2-7; DNA: TGCGCCAGCAGCTTGGGGGGGACAGGAGGCGGCGAGCAGTACTTC; CDR3: CASSLGGTGGGEQYF
size: few; D: -; V: TRBV20-1; J: TRBJ2-1; DNA: TGCAGTGCTAGGAGTCGGGGGGCGGTAAATGAGCAGTTCTTC; CDR3: CSARSRGAVNEQFF
size: -; D: -; V: TRBV3-1; J: TRBJ1-1; DNA: TGTGCCAGCTCGGCCCGTGTCGGGGGTTTCACTGAAGCTTTCTTT; CDR3: CASSARVGGFTEAFF
size: few; D: TRBD1; V: TRBV19; J: TRBJ1-2; DNA: TGTGCCAGCCGGACAGGGCGTTATGGCTACACCTTC; CDR3: CASRTGRYGYTF
size: -; D: -; V: TRBV7-2; J: TRBJ2-2; DNA: TGTGCCGGCGGCCAGGGGCCGCACACCGGGGAGCTGTTTTTT; CDR3: CAGGQGPHTGELFF
size: many; D: TRBD2; V: TRBV7-8; J: TRBJ2-7; DNA: TGTGCCAGCAGCTCCCAAAGAGTCGCGGGGGGAAACTCCTACGAGCAGTACTTC; CDR3: CASSSQRVAGGNSYEQYF
size: many; D: -; V: TRBV7-9; J: TRBJ1-6; DNA: TGTGCCAGCAGCTTAGGTCGGGATTCACCCCTCCACTTT; CDR3: CASSLGRDSPLHF
size: -; D: -; V: TRBV6-5; J: TRBJ1-4; DNA: TGTGCCAGCAGTTACTCTGGACAGCCTAATGAAAAACTGTTTTTT; CDR3: CASSYSGQPNEKLFF
size: -; D: TRBD1; V: TRBV14; J: TRBJ1-1; DNA: TGTGCCAGCAGCCAATCCTCGGACAGGTCGAACACTGAAGCTTTCTTT; CDR3: CASSQSSDRSNTEAFF
size: -; D: -; V: TRBV12-3/TRBV12-4; J: TRBJ1-6; DNA: TGTGCCAGCAGTTACCGACAGTCACCCCTCCACTTT; CDR3: CASSYRQSPLHF
size: few; D: TRBD1; V: TRBV9; J: TRBJ1-6; DNA: TGTGCCAGCAGCGCCTTACAGGGGGTGGCCAATTCACCCCTCCACTTT; CDR3: CASSALQGVANSPLHF
size: few; D: -; V: TRBV5-1; J: TRBJ2-2; DNA: TGCGCCAGCAGCTCCCAGAAAACCGGGGAGCTGTTTTTT; CDR3: CASSSQKTGELFF
size: few; D: -; V: TRBV20-1; J: TRBJ1-2; DNA: TGCAGTGCTAGAGAGGCAGGCTATGGCTACACCTTC; CDR3: CSAREAGYGYTF
size: -; D: -; V: TRBV7-6; J: TRBJ2-1; DNA: TGTGCCAGCAGCTCTGTTCCGGGGGCGGGCGAGCAGTTCTTC; CDR3: CASSSVPGAGEQFF
size: -; D: -; V: TRBV5-1; J: TRBJ1-4; DNA: TGCGCCAGCAGCTTGGTTGGGACGGAGGAAAAACTGTTTTTT; CDR3: CASSLVGTEEKLFF
size: many; D: -; V: TRBV24-1; J: TRBJ1-2; DNA: TGTGCCACCAGTGATAGGTATGGCTACACCTTC; CDR3: CATSDRYGYTF
size: few; D: -; V: TRBV14; J: TRBJ2-5; DNA: TGTGCCAGCAGCCAAGGACCCACCTCCTTTCACCTTGAGACCCAGTACTTC; CDR3: CASSQGPTSFHLETQYF
size: few; D: -; V: TRBV20-1; J: TRBJ1-2; DNA: TGCAAGCAGGGAACTAACTATGGCTACACCTTC; CDR3: CKQGTNYGYTF
size: -; D: -; V: TRBV29-1; J: TRBJ1-1; DNA: TGCAGCGTTCAACCTCGACAGGTACACACTGAAGCTTTCTTT; CDR3: CSVQPRQVHTEAFF
size: few; D: -; V: TRBV19; J: TRBJ2-5; DNA: TGTGCCAGTAGTATGCTACAGGGAAGCGAGACCCAGTACTTC; CDR3: CASSMLQGSETQYF
size: -; D: TRBD2; V: TRBV10-3; J: TRBJ2-1; DNA: TGTGCCATCAGTGAGTCGAGCGGGGGGAGCTCCTACAATGAGCAGTTCTTC; CDR3: CAISESSGGSSYNEQFF
size: -; D: -; V: TRBV11-2; J: TRBJ1-1; DNA: TGTGCCAGCAGTTTCGACACCCACACTGAAGCTTTCTTT; CDR3: CASSFDTHTEAFF
size: -; D: TRBD2; V: TRBV20-1; J: TRBJ2-2; DNA: TGCAGTGCTAGTTCGTTAGCGGGACGAAACACCGGGGAGCTGTTTTTT; CDR3: CSASSLAGRNTGELFF
size: few; D: -; V: TRBV11-2; J: TRBJ2-2; DNA: TGTGCCAGCAGCCCCCTCCGCAGGAACACCGGGGAGCTGTTTTTT; CDR3: CASSPLRRNTGELFF
size: many; D: TRBD1; V: TRBV28; J: TRBJ1-5; DNA: TGTGCCAGCGGTAGACAGGGAACAAGCAATCAGCCCCAGCATTTT; CDR3: CASGRQGTSNQPQHF
size: few; D: -; V: TRBV2; J: TRBJ2-5; DNA: TGTGCCAGTTGGCCCGGGACAATGTACCAAGAGACCCAGTACTTC; CDR3: CASWPGTMYQETQYF
size: few; D: TRBD1; V: TRBV5-1; J: TRBJ2-7; DNA: TGCGCCAGCAGGCGCGCCGGGACAGGGGTGGAGGAGCAGTACTTC; CDR3: CASRRAGTGVEEQYF
size: -; D: -; V: TRBV7-9; J: TRBJ2-5; DNA: TGTGCCAGCAGCTTATGGGGGGCAGAGACCCAGTACTTC; CDR3: CASSLWGAETQYF
size: few; D: -; V: TRBV12-3/TRBV12-4; J: TRBJ1-2; DNA: TGTGCCAGCAGTCCCAGACGGGGCTATGGCTACACCTTC; CDR3: CASSPRRGYGYTF
size: few; D: -; V: TRBV12-3/TRBV12-4; J: TRBJ2-5; DNA: TGTGCCAGCAGTGCGGACAGACAAGAGACCCAGTACTTC; CDR3: CASSADRQETQYF
size: -; D: TRBD2; V: TRBV5-1; J: TRBJ2-7; DNA: TGCGCCAGCTGCTTGCGGTCTAGCGGGTCCTACGAGCAGTACTTC; CDR3: CASCLRSSGSYEQYF
size: -; D: -; V: TRBV6-5; J: TRBJ1-4; DNA: TGTGCCAGCAGTTACGGGAGGGCGCCTAATGAAAAACTGTTTTTT; CDR3: CASSYGRAPNEKLFF
size: few; D: -; V: TRBV9; J: TRBJ2-1; DNA: TGTGCCAGCAGCGTAGCTACGTGGGTTTACGGGGTTAACAATGAGCAGTTCTTC; CDR3: CASSVATWVYGVNNEQFF
size: -; D: TRBD2; V: TRBV4-2; J: TRBJ2-1; DNA: TGTGCCAGCAGCCCCGGTGGGGCGGGGGGACCTACGGGAGTTGGTAATGAGCAGTTCTTC; CDR3: CASSPGGAGGPTGVGNEQFF
size: -; D: TRBD1; V: TRBV15; J: TRBJ1-2; DNA: TGTGCCACCAGCAGTGAGGGGGCTGATGGCTACACCTTC; CDR3: CATSSEGADGYTF
size: -; D: -; V: TRBV7-9; J: TRBJ2-3; DNA: TGTGCCAGCAGCTTGACGTATAGCACAGATACGCAGTATTTT; CDR3: CASSLTYSTDTQYF
size: few; D: -; V: TRBV7-7; J: TRBJ2-5; DNA: TGTGCCAGCAGCCCATATACTTCGGGGGAGACCCAGTACTTC; CDR3: CASSPYTSGETQYF
size: -; D: -; V: TRBV20-1; J: TRBJ2-2; DNA: TGCAGTGCTAGGACTACCGCGAGGGGGGAGCTGTTTTTT; CDR3: CSARTTARGELFF
size: -; D: -; V: TRBV27; J: TRBJ2-6; DNA: TGTGCCAGCAGTTTAGACAGGTTTGCCAACGTCCTGACTTTC; CDR3: CASSLDRFANVLTF
size: few; D: TRBD2; V: TRBV20-1; J: TRBJ2-2; DNA: TGCAGTGCTTTCCGGGGGGGGTCGAACACCGGGGAGCTGTTTTTT; CDR3: CSAFRGGSNTGELFF
size: -; D: -; V: TRBV6-6; J: TRBJ1-1; DNA: TGTGCCAGCAGTATTCTACGGGACACTGAAGCTTTCTTT; CDR3: CASSILRDTEAFF
size: few; D: -; V: TRBV10-3; J: TRBJ1-5; DNA: TGTGCCATCAGTCCGGACAAGAATCAGCCCCAGCATTTT; CDR3: CAISPDKNQPQHF
size: -; D: -; V: TRBV20-1; J: TRBJ2-7; DNA: TGCAGTGCTACGGAGCAGACCACCTACGAGCAGTACTTC; CDR3: CSATEQTTYEQYF
size: -; D: -; V: TRBV4-2; J: TRBJ1-1; DNA: TGTGCCAGCAGCGCCGAGGGTGGGTTGAACACTGAAGCTTTCTTT; CDR3: CASSAEGGLNTEAFF
size: many; D: -; V: TRBV12-3/TRBV12-4; J: TRBJ2-1; DNA: TGTGCCAGCAGGGTGGATCTGGATAATGAGCAGTTCTTC; CDR3: CASRVDLDNEQFF
size: few; D: TRBD2; V: TRBV6-1; J: TRBJ2-1; DNA: TGTGCCAGCAGTGACGTTCCTGGGCGGGGGGGCAGGGATGAGCAGTTCTTC; CDR3: CASSDVPGRGGRDEQFF